This T cell receptor beta chain was recovered during a study of blood T cell repertoires in COVID-19. Authors' processing steps: Reference gene primer amplification gave nucleated cell count estimates. Here immunoSEQ multiplex PCR was the method, and the copy in TCRdb shows in-frame clones only, minus some. From that table come the V and J calls and clone size; the DNA was used to work out D and trimming. This table has 250,000 to 300,000 clones, roughly 84% appearing once. This receptor was obtained from a woman aged 50 to 60 who had been exposed to COVID-19. The specimen was PBMCs or T cells enriched from blood (not recorded which).

The CDR3 nucleotides read TGCAGCGTTCGGGACAGGAGGCCCGGGGAGCTGTTTTTT. Its translation: CSVRDRRPGELFF. The chain links TRBV29-1 to TRBJ2-2, with 8 positions matching TRBD1. This CDR3 comprises 13 residues. Germline V CDR1 and CDR2: SQVTM, ANQGSEA. The junction had 5 bases not matched to a gene; V was cut back by 5 bases and J by 6 bases.